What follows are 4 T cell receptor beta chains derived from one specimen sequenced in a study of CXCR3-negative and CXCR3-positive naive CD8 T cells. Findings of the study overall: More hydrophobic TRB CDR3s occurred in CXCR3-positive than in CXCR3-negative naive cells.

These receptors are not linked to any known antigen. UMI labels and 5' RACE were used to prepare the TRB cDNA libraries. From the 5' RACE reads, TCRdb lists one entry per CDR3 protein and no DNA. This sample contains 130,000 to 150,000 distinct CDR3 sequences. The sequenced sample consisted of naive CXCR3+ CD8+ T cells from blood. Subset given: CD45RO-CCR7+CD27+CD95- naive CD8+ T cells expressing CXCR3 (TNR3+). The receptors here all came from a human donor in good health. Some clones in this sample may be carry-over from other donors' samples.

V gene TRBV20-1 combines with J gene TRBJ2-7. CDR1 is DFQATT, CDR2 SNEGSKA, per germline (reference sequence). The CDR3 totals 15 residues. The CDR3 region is CSARDGIGGTYEQYF.

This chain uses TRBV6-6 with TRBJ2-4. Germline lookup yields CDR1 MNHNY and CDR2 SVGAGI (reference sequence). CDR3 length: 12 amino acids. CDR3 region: CASRSSGDIQYF.

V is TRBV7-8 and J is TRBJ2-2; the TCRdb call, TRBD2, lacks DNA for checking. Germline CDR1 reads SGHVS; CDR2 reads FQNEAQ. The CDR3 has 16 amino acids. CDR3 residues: CASSLEAGALGGELFF.

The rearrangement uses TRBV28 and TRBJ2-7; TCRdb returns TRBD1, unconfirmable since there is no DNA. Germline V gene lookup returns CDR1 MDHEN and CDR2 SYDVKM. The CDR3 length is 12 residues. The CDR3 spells CASRTGSYEQYF.